The text below deals with one T cell receptor beta chain. This clone was seen just once. It has no known antigen specificity. Nothing much larger sits one base from this clone, and base qualities are not available. The data belong to a study of T cell responses to AZD1222 COVID-19 vaccine (dated by TCRdb to the early 2020s). Context from the whole study: Because spike-specific TCR depth and breadth did not differ between the two schedules, AZD1222 recipients who got a second dose at roughly 4 weeks were pooled with those who got a second dose at roughly 12 weeks. TCR sequencing covered approximately 230 trial participants: around 210 given two doses of AZD1222 and 26 given two doses of MenACWY control vaccine. Trial participants were enrolled by age into 18-55, 56-69 and 70-plus year subgroups, with 148, 28 and 57 TCR-sequenced participants respectively.

Overall study outcomes, separate from this receptor: Most participants were white British and females outnumbered males, and the authors suggested that clonal diversity may have been underestimated. Epitopes outside the regions mutated in the B.1.351 and B.1.1.7 variants were reportedly recognized by nearly half of the unique spike-specific TCRs. The 56-69-year group was small, and its depth increase did not reach significance, likely because of low power. A significant rise in spike-specific TCR breadth and depth was observed after two AZD1222 doses relative to day 0 and relative to MenACWY recipients. Conclusions about previously exposed vaccinees were limited because only a handful of AZD1222 recipients were SARS-CoV-2 seropositive at baseline. Because no samples from the day 14 peak response were available, repertoires could be characterized only after the peak T cell response. The whole spike protein was spanned by vaccine-associated CD4 TCRs, and dominant responses were seen in regions 160-218 and 743-854.

The CDR3 regions of human TCRbeta chains were subjected to immunosequencing. In the authors' own workflow: TCRs in the repertoires were matched against a reference library of SARS-CoV-2-specific TCRs that had been generated with the MIRA antigen-specificity platform. Breadth was defined as the fraction of unique TCRs that were SARS-CoV-2-associated. Depth was defined as the fraction of total T cells that were SARS-CoV-2-associated. Using the MIRA data, every spike-specific TCR was mapped to the spike region that the TCR reacted to and assigned to either a CD4 or a CD8 class. Log10-transformed breadth and depth values were compared by one-way ANOVA with Sidak's multiple comparisons tests. This immuneACCESS table, as held by TCRdb, lists in-frame sequences with V and J called but not all clones. Of the missing ones, under half trace to an unresolved V gene in checked studies; the others have no known cause. V and J calls and clone size come straight from that table; D and trimming were deduced from the DNA. The sample data list about 83,000 clones, and 86% of these were observed just once. The biggest ten clones account for 8.7% of the sample.

The time point label of this sample denotes: baseline before first vaccination. Vaccinee samples came from UK trials COV001 and COV002, including a single-blind randomized controlled phase 2/3 trial of AZD1222 (ChAdOx1 nCoV-19) in healthy adults. For TCRbeta chain sequencing, PBMC samples were collected from trial participants at day 0 and at day 28 after the second dose. The CDR3 starts with the cysteine, ends with the phenylalanine, and has 11 residues. Only the CDR3 part of the read is kept: 33 bases, read in frame from the first base. The germline V gene specifies SGHDT as CDR1 and YYEEEE as CDR2. The junction shows trimming of 0 bases on V and 4 bases on J, plus 1 base between the germline ends.

The chain uses TRBV5-6 and TRBJ1-1; too little of a D gene remains to name it. The sample here was peripheral blood, taken on day 0 of AZD1222 vaccination. This clonotype was sampled from an adult in good health. The CDR3 loop reads CASSLATEAFF. The bases are TGTGCCAGCAGCTTGGCCACTGAAGCTTTCTTT.